The 9 T cell receptor beta chains in this list originate from one sample, sequenced in a study of cytomegalovirus exposure and HLA in healthy donors. The PCR used 60 Vbeta and 13 Jbeta primers. Some clones are missing from TCRdb's copy, which holds only in-frame ones; the method was immunoSEQ multiplex PCR. The data contain roughly 150,000 clones, around 79% of them singletons. The sample consisted of PBMCs. Every receptor here comes from a male donor in good health and CMV-seronegative.

The chain has TRBV6-6 and TRBJ2-3, with 8 bases identical to TRBD2. After removal of 10 bases from V and 2 bases from J, the junction contained 8 bases not matched to a gene. Germline V lookup: CDR1 MNHNY, CDR2 SVGAGI (reference sequence). CDR3 size: 14 residues. DNA of the CDR3: TGTGCCACCCGGACTAGCTCCTACACAGATACGCAGTATTTT. Translation: CATRTSSYTDTQYF.

The chain recombines TRBV5-1 with TRBJ2-4; 8 nucleotides line up with TRBD2. Germline-derived CDR1 and CDR2 are SGHRS and YFSETQ. The CDR3 length is 15 residues. The J segment lost 8 bases and the V segment lost 4 bases, leaving 11 bases of the junction unmatched. CDR3 residues: CASSASKREWDIQYF. In nucleotides, the CDR3 is TGCGCCAGCAGCGCCAGCAAGCGGGAGTGGGACATTCAGTACTTC.

V gene TRBV19 combines with J gene TRBJ2-1; TRBD1 might be the D (6 bases). V lost 4 bases and J 0 bases, leaving 13 bases between the germline ends. This CDR3 contains 16 residues. The V gene's germline CDR1 is LNHDA and CDR2 SQIVND (reference sequence). The CDR3: CASSSWTDLSYNEQFF. The CDR3 coding sequence is TGTGCCAGTAGTAGCTGGACAGACCTCTCCTACAATGAGCAGTTCTTC.

The chain employs TRBV5-4 and TRBJ2-7; TRBD2 might be the D (5 bases). The V and J ends lost 3 bases and 0 bases respectively, with 13 bases between them. This CDR3 region has 15 residues. Germline V gene lookup returns CDR1 SGHNT and CDR2 YYREEE (reference sequence). CDR3 nucleotides: TGTGCCAGCAGCTGGAGGCAGTTAAGCTCCTACGAGCAGTACTTC. It codes for CASSWRQLSSYEQYF.

This clone occurred once. The CDR3 nucleotides read TGTGCCAGCAGCTTGATCCGGGACAGGGGCCTTGAAGCTTTCTTT. Translating it yields CASSLIRDRGLEAFF. The rearrangement uses TRBV5-6 and TRBJ1-1; 10 positions match TRBD1. Germline V gene data show CDR1 as SGHDT and CDR2 as YYEEEE. V was pared by 1 base and J by 7 bases, with 7 bases of the junction left unmatched. The CDR3 is 15 residues long. Full variable domain (outside the CDR3, taken from reference TRBV5-6 and TRBJ1-1): DAGVTQSPTHLIKTRGQQVTLRCSPKSGHDTVSWYQQALGQGPQFIFQYYEEEERQRGNFPDRFSGHQFPNYSSELNVNALLLGDSALYLCASSLIRDRGLEAFFGQGTRLTVV.

The chain carries TRBV5-6 and TRBJ2-1; 9 bases are shared with TRBD2. Trimming cost V 4 bases and J 0 bases; bases outside gene matches: 8. The length of the CDR3 is 17 residues. CDR1 is SGHDT and CDR2 is YYEEEE in the germline V gene. Here the CDR3 DNA reads TGTGCCAGCAGCGGAGATAGCGGGGGCACCTCCTACAATGAGCAGTTCTTC. As protein: CASSGDSGGTSYNEQFF.

The chain combines TRBV9 with TRBJ2-7; 7 bases map to TRBD2. CDR1 is SGDLS, CDR2 YYNGEE, per germline. CDR3 size: 14 residues. The ends lost 4 bases at V and 0 bases at J; junction bases unmatched: 4. The chain's CDR3 is CASSRGGSSYEQYF. CDR3 nucleotides: TGTGCCAGCAGCCGGGGCGGGAGCTCCTACGAGCAGTACTTC.

The chain recombines TRBV11-2 with TRBJ1-6; 7 bases align to TRBD1. With V trimmed by 2 bases and J by 7 bases, 8 bases remained unmatched. There are 16 residues in the CDR3. Germline V gene lookup returns CDR1 SGHAT and CDR2 FQNNGV. Written as DNA, the CDR3 is TGTGCCAGCAGCTTATCAGGGGGTCGGAGGAATTCACCCCTCCACTTT. Translating gives CASSLSGGRRNSPLHF. Looking up the rest from reference TRBV11-2 and TRBJ1-6 gives the full variable domain: EAGVAQSPRYKIIEKRQSVAFWCNPISGHATLYWYQQILGQGPKLLIQFQNNGVVDDSQLPKDRFSAERLKGVDSTLKIQPAKLEDSAVYLCASSLSGGRRNSPLHFGNGTRLTVT.

Notes on this clone: At one of its ends the junction is not consistent with the germline gene, which may arise from a read error. The V call is TRBV7-9, the J call TRBJ1-2; 9 bases are a match to TRBD1. This CDR3 is built from 17 residues. Per germline, CDR1 SEHNR and CDR2 FQNEAQ (reference sequence). This CDR3 reads CSSSFHVSTGGNEGYTF. The CDR3 DNA is TGTTCCAGCAGCTTCCACGTCTCGACAGGGGGTAATGAGGGCTACACCTTC.